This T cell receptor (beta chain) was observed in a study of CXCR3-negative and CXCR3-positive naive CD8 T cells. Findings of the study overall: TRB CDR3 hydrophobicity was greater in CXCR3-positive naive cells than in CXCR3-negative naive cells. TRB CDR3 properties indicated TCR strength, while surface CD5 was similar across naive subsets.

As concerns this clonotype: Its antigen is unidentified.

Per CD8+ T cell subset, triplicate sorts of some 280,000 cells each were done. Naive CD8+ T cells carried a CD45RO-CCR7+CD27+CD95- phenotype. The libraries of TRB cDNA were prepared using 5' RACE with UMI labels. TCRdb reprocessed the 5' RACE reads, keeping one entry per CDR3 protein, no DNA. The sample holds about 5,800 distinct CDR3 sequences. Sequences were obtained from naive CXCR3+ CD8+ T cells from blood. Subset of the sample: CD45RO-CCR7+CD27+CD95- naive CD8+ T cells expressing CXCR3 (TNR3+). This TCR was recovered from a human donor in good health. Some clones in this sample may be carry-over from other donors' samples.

CDR3 amino acids: CSVETAQGYEQYF. V is TRBV29-1 and J is TRBJ2-7; TCRdb proposes TRBD1, but this gene call is untestable without DNA. Germline V gene lookup returns CDR1 SQVTM and CDR2 ANQGSEA. The CDR3 covers 13 residues.